This T cell receptor beta chain was profiled in a study of CD8+ T cells in alopecia areata. Turning to the study itself: By percentage of affected scalp area, the severity of treated patients was scored.

Findings of the study overall: Many of the expanded lesional clones endured in scalp and blood while on tofacitinib.

With respect to this clone: The antigen remains unidentified.

Treatment reported: oral pan-JAK inhibitor, 5-10 mg twice daily. It was from alopecia areata patients that lesional scalp punch biopsies and peripheral blood were collected. The authors sorted CD4+ and CD8+ T cells from PBMCs. cDNA reverse transcribed from extracted RNA served as the sequencing template. Repertoires were generated with immunoSEQ multiplex PCR, while TCRdb's copy carries only in-frame clones and drops some. The sample has approximately 210,000 clones, around three fifths seen once. The CDR3 runs 17 residues. CDR1 is GTSNPN and CDR2 is SVGIG in the germline V gene (reference sequence). The V end was cut by 2 bases, the J end by 2 bases, with 21 bases between.

The chain joins TRBV30 to TRBJ1-2, with a tentative D call TRBD1 (6 bases). The material sequenced was CD4+ T cells sorted from blood, taken at approximately week 50, from a patient treated with tofacitinib. The TCR comes from a human donor with alopecia areata. In DNA, the CDR3 is TGTGCCTGGAGTCCCCCAGGGGCCTCTGCACTCAACTATGGCTACACCTTC. Its translation is CAWSPPGASALNYGYTF.